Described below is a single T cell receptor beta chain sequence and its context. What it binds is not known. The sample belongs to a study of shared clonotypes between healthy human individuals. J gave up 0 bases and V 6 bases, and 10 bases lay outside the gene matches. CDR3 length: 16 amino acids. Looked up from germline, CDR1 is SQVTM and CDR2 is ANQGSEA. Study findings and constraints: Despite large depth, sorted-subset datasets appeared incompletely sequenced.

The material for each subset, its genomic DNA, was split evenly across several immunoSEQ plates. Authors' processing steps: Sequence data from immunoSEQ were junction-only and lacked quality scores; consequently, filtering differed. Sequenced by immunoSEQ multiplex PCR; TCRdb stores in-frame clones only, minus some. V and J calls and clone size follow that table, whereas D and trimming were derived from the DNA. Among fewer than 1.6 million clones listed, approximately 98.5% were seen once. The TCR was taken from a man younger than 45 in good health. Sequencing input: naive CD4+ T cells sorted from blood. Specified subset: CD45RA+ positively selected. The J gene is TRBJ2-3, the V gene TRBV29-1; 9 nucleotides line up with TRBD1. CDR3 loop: CSVDRGPDMSTDTQYF. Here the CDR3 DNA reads TGCAGCGTGGACAGGGGCCCGGATATGAGCACAGATACGCAGTATTTT.